The entry below describes one T cell receptor beta chain. A single base separates this from a much larger clone, so it may be a read error. The sample originates from a study of T cells in Graves' hyperthyroidism and ophthalmopathy. The CDR3 is made up of 15 amino acids. CDR1 is MDHEN and CDR2 is SYDVKM in the germline V gene. V lost 6 bases to trimming and J lost 7 bases; unmatched junction nucleotides: 8. Subjects aged 18 to 65 presented with newly diagnosed hyperthyroidism of less than 2 months' duration. RNA transcripts were the template for amplifying TCR beta CDR3 regions. TCR CDR3 regions were first amplified by RT-PCR with HTBI primers. Each CDR3 protein gets one entry after TCRdb re-called the multiplex PCR reads with MiXCR. The sample shows 300,000 or so distinct CDR3 sequences, around 20% of them seen only once.

The sequence was obtained from a woman in her forties or fifties with Graves' hyperthyroidism. This chain joins TRBV28 and TRBJ2-1, with TRBD2 matching 11 bases. Sequencing was done on a sample of blood. The CDR3 bases are TGTGCCAGCAGCGTTAGCGGGAGGGCCCATAATGAGCAGTTCTTC. This codes for CASSVSGRAHNEQFF. Filled out from reference TRBV28 and TRBJ2-1, the complete variable domain reads DVKVTQSSRYLVKRTGEKVFLECVQDMDHENMFWYRQDPGLGLRLIYFSYDVKMKEKGDIPEGYSVSREKKERFSLILESASTNQTSMYLCASSVSGRAHNEQFFGPGTRLTVL.